This T cell receptor (beta chain) came from a study of graft-versus-host responses after intestinal transplantation. Study details: Recipients underwent multivisceral, liver-intestinal, or isolated intestinal transplants. Tacrolimus and steroids were given for three to four years to all recipients after anti-thymocyte globulin induction.

Study conclusions and caveats: Marrow from the recipient contained GvH clones, some of which had appeared first in ileum or blood. Allograft clonal ratios (graft-versus-host to host-versus-graft) were high in patients who had graft-donor T cell macrochimerism.

Concerning this clone: Its specificity is unknown.

Repertoires were generated with immunoSEQ multiplex PCR, while TCRdb's copy carries only in-frame clones and drops some. The table includes about 120,000 clones, 90% to 95% detected once. Looked up from germline, CDR1 is SGHAT and CDR2 is FQNNGV. V was cut by 5 bases and J by 4 bases, with 14 bases left in between. This CDR3 has 15 residues. The input for sequencing was unstimulated CD8+ T cells sorted from spleen or lymph node cells, taken before transplant. V is TRBV11-2 and J is TRBJ2-2, with D perhaps TRBD1 or TRBD2 (5 bases each). This sequence originates from a human donor who was the organ donor for an intestinal transplant. CDR3 coding DNA: TGTGCCAGCAGCCTGACGGGACCGGGCACCGGGGAGCTGTTTTTT. Residues: CASSLTGPGTGELFF.